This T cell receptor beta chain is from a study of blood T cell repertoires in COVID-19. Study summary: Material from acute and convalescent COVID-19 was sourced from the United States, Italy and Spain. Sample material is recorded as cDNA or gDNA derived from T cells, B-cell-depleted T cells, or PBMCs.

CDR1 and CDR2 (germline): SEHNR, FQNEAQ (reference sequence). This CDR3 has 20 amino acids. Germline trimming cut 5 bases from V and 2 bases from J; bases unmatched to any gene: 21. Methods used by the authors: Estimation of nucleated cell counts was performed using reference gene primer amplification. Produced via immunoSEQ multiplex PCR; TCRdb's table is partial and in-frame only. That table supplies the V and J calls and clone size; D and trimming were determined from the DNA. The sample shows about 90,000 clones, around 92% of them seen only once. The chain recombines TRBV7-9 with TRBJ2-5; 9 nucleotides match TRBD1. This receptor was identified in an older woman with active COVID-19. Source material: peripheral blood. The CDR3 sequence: CASSIRPGTGKEGFQETQYF. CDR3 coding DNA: TGTGCCAGCAGCATTAGACCCGGGACAGGGAAAGAAGGGTTTCAAGAGACCCAGTACTTC. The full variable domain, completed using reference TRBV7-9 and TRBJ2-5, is DTGVSQNPRHKITKRGQNVTFRCDPISEHNRLYWYRQTLGQGPEFLTYFQNEAQLEKSRLLSDRFSAERPKGSFSTLEIQRTEQGDSAMYLCASSIRPGTGKEGFQETQYFGPGTRLLVL.